What follows are 15 T cell receptor beta chains derived from one specimen sequenced in a study of blood T cell repertoires in COVID-19 (dated by TCRdb to 2018 to 2021). Library preparation used the immunoSEQ multiplex PCR assay. TCRdb provides this immuneACCESS table in a form limited to in-frame rearrangements. Some clones are lacking; in checked studies, under half of them reflect an unresolved V gene, and why the rest are absent is not known. The sample profile shows around 300,000 clones; roughly 90% of them were found once. In total, the top ten clones hold 2.5% to 3% of the sample. Sequencing input: peripheral blood. Receptors were obtained from a woman aged 25 to 39 with COVID-19, enrolled during active disease.

The V call is TRBV20-1, the J call TRBJ2-1; 8 nucleotides line up with TRBD2. Germline V gene sequence: CDR1 DFQATT, CDR2 SNEGSKA (reference sequence). The CDR3 length is 13 residues. Germline trimming cut 3 bases from V and 7 bases from J; bases unmatched to any gene: 5. The CDR3 reads CSASREGRNEQFF. CDR3 DNA: TGCAGTGCTAGTCGGGAGGGCCGAAATGAGCAGTTCTTC.

The V call is TRBV19, the J call TRBJ1-5; D remains ambiguous. CDR1 is LNHDA, CDR2 SQIVND, per germline (reference sequence). V lost 3 bases, J lost 0 bases, and 9 bases lay in between. CDR3 length: 15 amino acids. The CDR3, as DNA: TGTGCCAGTAGTATTTTGGCAGGTAGCAATCAGCCCCAGCATTTT. Its protein product is CASSILAGSNQPQHF. Looking up the rest from reference TRBV19 and TRBJ1-5 gives the full variable domain: DGGITQSPKYLFRKEGQNVTLSCEQNLNHDAMYWYRQDPGQGLRLIYYSQIVNDFQKGDIAEGYSVSREKKESFPLTVTSAQKNPTAFYLCASSILAGSNQPQHFGDGTRLSIL.

This clone was found a few times. The CDR3 is CASSQGDGYQPQHF. DNA for the CDR3: TGTGCCAGCAGCCAAGGAGATGGTTATCAGCCCCAGCATTTT. V is TRBV3-1 (or the pseudogene TRBV3-2) and J is TRBJ1-5; no reliable D call. The CDR3 is 14 amino acids. Looked up from germline, CDR1 is LGHDT and CDR2 is YNNKEL (reference sequence). V was shortened by 1 base and J by 5 bases, with 9 bases between the two germline ends.

The chain joins TRBV11-3 to TRBJ2-3, with 10 bases that match TRBD2. Losses at the gene ends were 3 bases for V and 1 base for J; bases not matched to a gene: 4. The CDR3 extends over 16 amino acids. CDR1 is SGHNT and CDR2 is YENEEA in the germline V gene. CDR3 sequence: CASSFSGRGGTDTQYF. In DNA form, the CDR3 reads TGTGCCAGCAGCTTCAGCGGGAGGGGGGGCACAGATACGCAGTATTTT.

The gene calls are TRBV11-2 and TRBJ1-3; tentatively, D is TRBD1 (5 bases). Germline V gives CDR1 SGHAT, CDR2 FQNNGV. The V end lost 4 bases, the J end lost 0 bases, and 22 bases lay between the germline ends. This CDR3 contains 19 residues. DNA of the CDR3: TGTGCCAGCAGCTCCGACCTTACTACAGGCGCATTCTCTGGAAACACCATATATTTT. Its protein is CASSSDLTTGAFSGNTIYF. Full variable domain (outside the CDR3, taken from reference TRBV11-2 and TRBJ1-3): EAGVAQSPRYKIIEKRQSVAFWCNPISGHATLYWYQQILGQGPKLLIQFQNNGVVDDSQLPKDRFSAERLKGVDSTLKIQPAKLEDSAVYLCASSSDLTTGAFSGNTIYFGEGSWLTVV.

This chain uses TRBV7-9 with TRBJ1-3; D ambiguous. This CDR3 is built from 16 residues. With 3 bases removed from V and 0 bases from J, the gap between germline ends came to 12 bases. The V gene's germline CDR1 is SEHNR and CDR2 FQNEAQ (reference sequence). The CDR3 loop reads CASSFSTVSSGNTIYF. The CDR3 DNA sequence: TGTGCCAGCAGCTTCAGTACCGTAAGCTCTGGAAACACCATATATTTT.

The chain recombines TRBV19 with TRBJ1-1; TRBD1 might be the D (5 bases). CDR1 is LNHDA and CDR2 is SQIVND in the germline V gene (reference sequence). CDR3 length: 15 amino acids. Trimming took 6 bases from V and 0 from J, leaving 14 bases between them. The CDR3 sequence is CASSNTRGMNTEAFF. The DNA for the CDR3 is TGTGCCAGTAGCAATACTCGGGGGATGAACACTGAAGCTTTCTTT.

A single count supports this clone. The chain is built from TRBV19 and TRBJ2-5; weak D call: TRBD2 (6 bases). The germline CDR1 and CDR2 sequences are LNHDA and SQIVND (reference sequence). With 1 base removed from V and 5 bases from J, the gap between germline ends came to 17 bases. The CDR3 spans 16 residues. The CDR3 DNA reads TGTGCCAGTAGTATAGGCGGGGCGGGGCGCATGGAGACCCAGTACTTC. Translated, it gives CASSIGGAGRMETQYF. Full variable domain (remainder filled in from reference TRBV19 and TRBJ2-5): DGGITQSPKYLFRKEGQNVTLSCEQNLNHDAMYWYRQDPGQGLRLIYYSQIVNDFQKGDIAEGYSVSREKKESFPLTVTSAQKNPTAFYLCASSIGGAGRMETQYFGPGTRLLVL.

The V and J genes are TRBV6-5 and TRBJ2-7; the match to TRBD2 covers 7 bases. Looked up from germline, CDR1 is MNHEY and CDR2 is SVGAGI. V gave up 2 bases and J gave up 4 bases; unmatched junction bases: 2. This CDR3 comprises 13 residues. In DNA, the CDR3 is TGTGCCAGCAGTTACAGGGAGGGTTACGAGCAGTACTTC. Translation: CASSYREGYEQYF.

Concerning this clone itself: One junction end does not reproduce the germline sequence, and a read error may be involved. The genes are TRBV29-1 and TRBJ2-2; 13 bases align to TRBD2. Germline V gene lookup returns CDR1 SQVTM and CDR2 ANQGSEA. This CDR3 comprises 13 residues. Here the CDR3 DNA reads TGCAGCGGCTCCGGACTAGCGGGAGAGGGACGGGTTTTT. Translation gives CSGSGLAGEGRVF.

The chain is built from TRBV27 and TRBJ1-1, with 8 bases lining up with TRBD1. The CDR3 runs to 14 residues. J gave up 1 base and V 3 bases, and 1 base lay outside the gene matches. Germline values: CDR1 MNHEY, CDR2 SMNVEV (reference sequence). CDR3 amino acids: CASSFGQGNTEAFF. CDR3 DNA: TGTGCCAGCAGTTTCGGACAGGGGAACACTGAAGCTTTCTTT.

CDR3 in amino acids: CASSYLARGTQPQHF. The CDR3 bases are TGTGCCAGCAGTTACCTCGCGCGGGGTACTCAGCCCCAGCATTTT. The chain recombines TRBV6-2 or TRBV6-3 with TRBJ1-5; D unclear. Per the germline V gene, CDR1 is MNHEY and CDR2 is SVGEGT. The CDR3 is 15 residues long. The V end lost 2 bases, the J end lost 6 bases, and 14 bases lay between the germline ends.

The V gene is TRBV28, the J gene TRBJ1-2; 9 nucleotides match TRBD1. Germline CDR1 reads MDHEN; CDR2 reads SYDVKM. Trimming cost V 0 bases and J 2 bases; bases outside gene matches: 1. The CDR3 contains 15 residues. The CDR3 here is CASSLWDRGNYGYTF. The CDR3 DNA reads as TGTGCCAGCAGTTTATGGGACAGGGGCAACTATGGCTACACCTTC.

The chain combines TRBV3-1 (or the pseudogene TRBV3-2) with TRBJ1-3, with 7 bases aligning to TRBD1. CDR1 is LGHDT, CDR2 YNNKEL, per germline (reference sequence). CDR3 length equals 15 residues. Trimming took 3 bases from V and 6 from J; bases not matched to a gene: 8. CDR3 in amino acids: CASSQGGQTSNTIYF. Written as DNA, the CDR3 is TGTGCCAGCAGCCAGGGGGGACAGACGTCAAACACCATATATTTT.

The chain links TRBV2 to TRBJ1-1; 7 nucleotides align to TRBD1. Germline V lookup: CDR1 SNHLY, CDR2 FYNNEI. V was pared by 6 bases and J by 2 bases, with 6 bases of the junction left unmatched. CDR3 length: 14 residues. CDR3 protein: CASSLTGFNTEAFF. The CDR3 bases are TGTGCCAGCAGCCTGACAGGGTTCAACACTGAAGCTTTCTTT. The full variable domain, completed using reference TRBV2 and TRBJ1-1, is EPEVTQTPSHQVTQMGQEVILRCVPISNHLYFYWYRQILGQKVEFLVSFYNNEISEKSEIFDDQFSVERPDGSNFTLKIRSTKLEDSAMYFCASSLTGFNTEAFFGQGTRLTVV.